Included here is one T cell receptor beta chain sequence, with context. Its specificity is unknown. This record belongs to a study of spatial heterogeneity in lung cancer. General observations from the study: Relative to follow-up, resection was when ubiquitous expanded tumor TCRs appeared more in blood.

This sample's time point: sample taken at primary tumor resection. Without sorting, whole RNA was sequenced from tumor, nontumor lung or frozen PBMC. Every TCR cDNA molecule bore its own unique molecular identifier. MiXCR, applied by TCRdb to the 5' RACE reads, yields one record per CDR3 protein. Of roughly 80,000 distinct CDR3 sequences in the sample, about 8.5% were seen once. The origin of this receptor is a male donor with early-stage non-small cell lung cancer. Sequencing used PBMCs, obtained at surgery.

CDR3 in amino acids: CASSLRLAGDEQFF. CDR3 coding DNA: TGTGCCAGCAGCTTAAGACTAGCAGGAGATGAGCAGTTCTTC. The chain has TRBV7-2 and TRBJ2-1, with 7 bases aligning to TRBD2. Germline V gives CDR1 SGHTA, CDR2 FQGNSA. The CDR3 is 14 residues long. V gave up 2 bases and J gave up 8 bases; unmatched junction bases: 6.